The 30 T cell receptor beta chains below were found in one sample sequenced in a study of T cells after yellow fever vaccination. TCRdb reanalysed the 5' RACE reads using MiXCR and keeps one entry per CDR3 protein. The top ten clones hold roughly 2.5% of a sample with more than 90,000 distinct CDR3 sequences, roughly 7.9% of them seen once. The material sequenced was CD4+ T cells sorted from PBMCs, taken roughly 47 days after the first yellow fever vaccination. The receptors were gathered from a man between 18 and 29 years old who received the YFV17D yellow fever vaccine.

This clonotype showed up many times. J is TRBJ2-5 and V is TRBV28; TRBD1 aligns across 12 bases. Germline loops: CDR1 MDHEN, CDR2 SYDVKM. Trimming at V came to 4 bases and at J to 4 bases, leaving 4 bases not matched to a gene. The CDR3 sequence is 15 residues long. CDR3 region: CASSWGTGGPETQYF. In nucleotides, the CDR3 is TGTGCCAGCAGTTGGGGGACAGGGGGCCCAGAGACCCAGTACTTC.

Remarks on this clonotype: A single base separates this from a much larger clone, so it may be a read error. The rearrangement uses TRBV6-1 and TRBJ2-7; 9 nucleotides line up with TRBD1. Germline V gene sequence: CDR1 MNHNS, CDR2 SASEGT. Unmatched junction bases numbered 4, after V lost 8 bases and J lost 2 bases. This CDR3 spans 13 amino acids. CDR3 bases: TGTGCCAGCCGGGACAGGGTACCCTACGAGCAGTACTTC. It yields the protein CASRDRVPYEQYF.

This clonotype came up many times. CDR3: CASSGTVGGQETQYF. The CDR3 DNA follows: TGTGCCAGCAGCGGTACTGTAGGGGGTCAAGAGACCCAGTACTTC. The rearrangement links TRBV6-5 to TRBJ2-5; the D gene is possibly TRBD1 (6 bases). This CDR3 comprises 15 residues. Between the trimmed V and J ends, which lost 6 bases and 2 bases, there was a span of 16 bases. Germline V lookup: CDR1 MNHEY, CDR2 SVGAGI.

V is TRBV20-1 and J is TRBJ2-2, with 12 nucleotides matching TRBD2. Germline loops: CDR1 DFQATT, CDR2 SNEGSKA (reference sequence). The trim removed 2 bases at V and 0 bases at J, leaving 7 bases unmatched. The CDR3 extends over 18 amino acids. The DNA for the CDR3 is TGCAGTGCTAGATCGGCTAGCGGGGGGGACGCGAACACCGGGGAGCTGTTTTTT. Encoded protein: CSARSASGGDANTGELFF.

At least ten counts were recorded for this clonotype. The V gene is TRBV6-1, the J gene TRBJ1-1; D gene ambiguous. CDR1 MNHNS and CDR2 SASEGT come from the germline V gene. Trimming left V 6 bases short and J 1 base short, with 9 bases between. This CDR3 is built from 13 residues. CDR3 in DNA: TGTGCCAGCAGCCAGACGCCGAACACTGAAGCTTTCTTT. This translates into CASSQTPNTEAFF.

This clonotype has at least ten counts. The rearrangement joins TRBV12-3 or TRBV12-4 to TRBJ1-6; the D is unclear. V gave up 5 bases and J gave up 4 bases, with 6 bases separating them. The CDR3 is 13 residues long. The CDR3 nucleotides read TGTGCCAGCAGTCCAGAGTATAATTCACCCCTCCACTTT. Protein: CASSPEYNSPLHF.

This clonotype came up many times. This sequence joins TRBV29-1 and TRBJ2-1; 10 bases map to TRBD1. CDR3 length: 13 amino acids. Per the germline V gene, CDR1 is SQVTM and CDR2 is ANQGSEA. The V segment lost 8 bases and the J segment 7 bases; nucleotides outside the gene matches: 8. The DNA for the CDR3 is TGCAGCTTAGGGACAGGGGATATGAATGAGCAGTTCTTC. Translated, it gives CSLGTGDMNEQFF.

Ten or more counts support this clonotype. This chain joins TRBV7-9 and TRBJ1-2, with TRBD1 as a possible D gene (5 bases). Per germline, CDR1 SEHNR and CDR2 FQNEAQ (reference sequence). V shed 5 bases and J shed 4 bases, with 11 bases lying between them. This CDR3 has 13 residues. The CDR3 DNA follows: TGTGCCAGCAGCCTACAGGCGGGCTATGGCTACACCTTC. It is translated as CASSLQAGYGYTF.

This clonotype was observed at least ten times. The V call is TRBV5-6, the J call TRBJ2-3; D gene unclear. V was pared by 1 base and J by 0 bases, with 6 bases between. Germline values: CDR1 SGHDT, CDR2 YYEEEE. CDR3 length: 14 amino acids. CDR3: CASSLRISTDTQYF. In nucleotides, the CDR3 is TGTGCCAGCAGCTTGCGGATTAGCACAGATACGCAGTATTTT.

This clonotype was seen many times. CDR3 sequence: CASSPWGSSGGSRNEQFF. The CDR3, as DNA: TGTGCCAGCAGCCCATGGGGGTCTAGCGGGGGGTCTAGGAATGAGCAGTTCTTC. The rearrangement links TRBV11-2 to TRBJ2-1; 11 bases align to TRBD2. The V gene's germline CDR1 is SGHAT and CDR2 FQNNGV. V lost 5 bases, J lost 7 bases, and 16 bases stayed unmatched. CDR3 length equals 18 residues.

This clonotype was seen repeatedly, ten times or more. The gene calls are TRBV5-1 and TRBJ2-3; the match to TRBD2 covers 8 bases. Trimming took 0 bases from V and 1 from J; bases not matched to a gene: 7. This CDR3 contains 17 residues. Germline V gene sequence: CDR1 SGHRS, CDR2 YFSETQ. In DNA form, the CDR3 reads TGCGCCAGCAGCTTGGCCGGGAGGGGCGGGGGCACAGATACGCAGTATTTT. This sequence encodes CASSLAGRGGGTDTQYF.

In its sample, this clonotype was seen many times. J is TRBJ2-3 and V is TRBV6-5; the match to TRBD2 covers 10 bases. CDR1 is MNHEY and CDR2 is SVGAGI in the germline V gene. This CDR3 comprises 16 residues. V shed 1 base, J shed 4 bases, and the junction held 5 bases outside the gene matches. The CDR3 sequence: CASSYFPSGGPDTQYF. Here the CDR3 DNA reads TGTGCCAGCAGTTACTTTCCTAGCGGGGGTCCAGATACGCAGTATTTT.

This clonotype was counted at least ten times. The CDR3 spells CAINRLGMFEQYV. In DNA, the CDR3 is TGTGCCATCAACCGACTAGGAATGTTCGAGCAGTACGTC. The chain carries TRBV10-3 and TRBJ2-7; D is possibly TRBD2 (6 bases). Germline V lookup: CDR1 ENHRY, CDR2 SYGVKD. Trimming cost V 7 bases and J 6 bases, with 16 bases left between them. CDR3 length: 13 residues.

This clonotype has ten or more counts. This chain uses TRBV4-3 with TRBJ2-3; no clear D gene. Trimming removed 4 bases from V and 1 base from J, with 12 bases in between. CDR1 and CDR2 (germline): LGHNA, YSLEER. This CDR3 contains 15 residues. The CDR3 DNA sequence: TGCGCCAGCAGCCTCCGGACGGTAGGCACAGATACGCAGTATTTT. Translated: CASSLRTVGTDTQYF.

This clonotype was seen a handful of times. The CDR3 sequence is CASSLEDEQYF. CDR3 nucleotides: TGCGCCAGCAGCTTGGAGGACGAGCAGTACTTC. The chain employs TRBV5-1 and TRBJ2-7, with D unclear. Germline CDR1 is SGHRS and CDR2 is YFSETQ. The CDR3 loop spans 11 amino acids. Trimming took off 0 bases at V and 5 bases at J, with 3 bases between the two ends. The entire variable domain, with the rest obtained from reference TRBV5-1 and TRBJ2-7, is as follows: KAGVTQTPRYLIKTRGQQVTLSCSPISGHRSVSWYQQTPGQGLQFLFEYFSETQRNKGNFPGRFSGRQFSNSRSEMNVSTLELGDSALYLCASSLEDEQYFGPGTRLTVT.

This clonotype showed up many times. The chain combines TRBV6-5 with TRBJ2-2; possibly TRBD2 for D (6 bases). Germline V CDR1 and CDR2: MNHEY, SVGAGI. The CDR3 is made up of 14 amino acids. Trimming left V 6 bases short and J 6 bases short, with 14 bases between. The CDR3 coding sequence is TGTGCCAGCAGGTGGAGGGGTGGTGCCGGGGAGCTGTTTTTT. It is translated as CASRWRGGAGELFF.

This clonotype was seen ten or more times. DNA of the CDR3: TGTGCCAGCAGTTTAGAGCTTCATGGCTACACCTTC. Translation: CASSLELHGYTF. This sequence joins TRBV12-3 or TRBV12-4 and TRBJ1-2; D is ambiguous. Deletions cut 1 base from V and 6 bases from J, with 6 bases between. The length of the CDR3 is 12 residues.

This clonotype was counted ten times or more. This rearrangement joins TRBV7-2 to TRBJ2-4; D is possibly TRBD1 (5 bases). CDR3 length: 15 amino acids. CDR1 and CDR2 from the germline V gene are SGHTA and FQGNSA. V shed 0 bases and J shed 2 bases, with 8 bases lying between them. DNA of the CDR3: TGTGCCAGCAGCTTAGCGGACAACCCCAAAAACATTCAGTACTTC. Amino acids: CASSLADNPKNIQYF.

There are many counts of this clonotype. J is TRBJ1-2 and V is TRBV20-1; D remains unclear. The CDR3 has 14 amino acids. Trimming pared 6 bases from V and 4 bases from J, leaving 18 bases between. Germline-derived CDR1 and CDR2 are DFQATT and SNEGSKA (reference sequence). CDR3 region: CSAVRISHGYGYTF. The DNA of the CDR3 is TGCAGTGCGGTTAGGATCTCCCATGGCTATGGCTACACCTTC.

This clonotype was observed at least ten times. The chain has TRBV30 and TRBJ2-7, with D possibly TRBD1 on 5 matching bases. Trimming removed 5 bases at V and 2 bases at J, with 10 bases between. The CDR3 totals 12 residues. The V gene's germline CDR1 is GTSNPN and CDR2 SVGIG (reference sequence). CDR3 loop: CAWGKDTYEQYF. As DNA, the CDR3 is TGTGCCTGGGGGAAGGACACCTACGAGCAGTACTTC.

Ten or more counts support this clonotype. The rearrangement links TRBV5-1 to TRBJ1-1, with TRBD1 matching 10 bases. V shed 4 bases, J shed 11 bases, and the junction held 8 bases outside the gene matches. CDR1 is SGHRS, CDR2 YFSETQ, per germline. This CDR3 has 13 residues. This CDR3 reads CASSDRDRGQAFF. As DNA, the CDR3 is TGCGCCAGCAGCGACCGGGACAGGGGTCAGGCTTTCTTT. The whole variable domain, remainder taken from reference TRBV5-1 and TRBJ1-1, is KAGVTQTPRYLIKTRGQQVTLSCSPISGHRSVSWYQQTPGQGLQFLFEYFSETQRNKGNFPGRFSGRQFSNSRSEMNVSTLELGDSALYLCASSDRDRGQAFFGQGTRLTVV.

Many counts were recorded for this clonotype. CDR3 sequence reads: CASSFKTGMSYEQYF. CDR3 nucleotides: TGTGCCAGCAGTTTCAAGACCGGAATGTCCTACGAGCAGTACTTC. The chain combines TRBV27 with TRBJ2-7; D call uncertain. Trimming took off 3 bases at V and 1 base at J, with 13 bases between the two ends. The CDR3 loop spans 15 amino acids. The germline gives CDR1 MNHEY, CDR2 SMNVEV (reference sequence).

This clonotype occurred many times. V and J are TRBV7-7 and TRBJ2-5; 9 nucleotides agree with TRBD1. Per the germline V gene, CDR1 is SSHAT and CDR2 is FNYEAQ (reference sequence). There are 13 residues in the CDR3. V shed 4 bases and J 4 bases; nucleotides not matched to a gene: 1. The CDR3 nucleotides read TGTGCCAGCAGCTGGACAGGGGCAGAGACCCAGTACTTC. Encoded protein: CASSWTGAETQYF.

Points on this clonotype: Just one base apart from a much larger clone, this may be a read error. This chain joins TRBV4-2 and TRBJ1-1, with D uncertain. The CDR3 sequence is 14 residues long. From germline, CDR1 is LGHNA and CDR2 YNFKEQ. CDR3 nucleotide sequence: TGTGCCAGCAGCCAAGAGGGAATGAACACTAAAGCTTTCTTT. Residues: CASSQEGMNTKAFF.

This clonotype was seen at least ten times. The rearrangement joins TRBV4-3 to TRBJ2-5; TRBD1 or TRBD2 may be the D gene (6 bases each). This CDR3 has 16 residues. Trimming left V 0 bases short and J 5 bases short, with 16 bases between. Germline CDR1 LGHNA, CDR2 YSLEER. DNA of the CDR3: TGCGCCAGCAGCCAAGATTACGGGGGCGCGCAGGAGACCCAGTACTTC. This encodes CASSQDYGGAQETQYF.

This clonotype was counted ten times or more. The genes are TRBV10-3 and TRBJ2-1, with TRBD2 identical over 7 bases. After removal of 11 bases from V and 0 bases from J, the junction contained 13 bases not matched to a gene. Germline-derived CDR1 and CDR2 are ENHRY and SYGVKD. The CDR3 spans 16 residues. The CDR3 nucleotides are TGTGCCTCCCGCGGGGGTGAACGGAGCTCCTACAATGAGCAGTTCTTC. This translates into CASRGGERSSYNEQFF.

This clonotype has ten or more counts. The chain combines TRBV12-3 or TRBV12-4 with TRBJ2-2; 8 nucleotides align to TRBD2. The CDR3 extends over 15 amino acids. Trimming took 3 bases from V and 4 from J; bases not matched to a gene: 4. CDR3 DNA: TGTGCCAGCAGTTTTTGGAGCGGGGGCACCGGGGAGCTGTTTTTT. It specifies CASSFWSGGTGELFF.

In its sample, this clonotype was seen many times. The chain links TRBV7-9 to TRBJ1-1; the D is unclear. Germline V gives CDR1 SEHNR, CDR2 FQNEAQ (reference sequence). Trimming pared 6 bases from V and 4 bases from J, leaving 15 bases between. The CDR3 runs to 14 residues. CDR3 residues: CASSFKRDGTEAFF. Here the CDR3 DNA reads TGTGCCAGCAGTTTCAAACGGGATGGCACTGAAGCTTTCTTT.

Ten or more counts support this clonotype. The chain recombines TRBV7-6 with TRBJ1-1; 7 bases are a match to TRBD1. CDR1 is SGHVS and CDR2 is FNYEAQ in the germline V gene. V was pared by 5 bases and J by 7 bases, with 7 bases of the junction left unmatched. CDR3 length: 13 amino acids. Written as DNA, the CDR3 is TGTGCCAGCAGCCCCGGGACAGACTATGAAGCTTTCTTT. Translation: CASSPGTDYEAFF.

This chain connects TRBV18 to TRBJ2-5; maybe TRBD2 (6 bases). The CDR3 length is 15 residues. The V and J ends lost 4 bases and 4 bases respectively, with 16 bases between them. Germline-derived CDR1 and CDR2 are KGHSH and LQKENI. DNA of the CDR3: TGTGCCAGCTCACTGCTAGCGCAGTTCTCAGAGACCCAGTACTTC. Its translation is CASSLLAQFSETQYF.